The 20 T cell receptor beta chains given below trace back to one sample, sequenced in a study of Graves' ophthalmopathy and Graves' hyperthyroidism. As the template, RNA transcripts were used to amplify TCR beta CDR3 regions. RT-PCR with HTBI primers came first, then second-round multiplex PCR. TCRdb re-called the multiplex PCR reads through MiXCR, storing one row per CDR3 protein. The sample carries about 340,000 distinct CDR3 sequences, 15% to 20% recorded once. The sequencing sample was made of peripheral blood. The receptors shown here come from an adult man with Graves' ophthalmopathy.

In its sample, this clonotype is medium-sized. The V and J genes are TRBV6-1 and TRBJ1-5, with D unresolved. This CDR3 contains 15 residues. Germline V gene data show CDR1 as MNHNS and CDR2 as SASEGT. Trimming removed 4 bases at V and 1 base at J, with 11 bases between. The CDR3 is CASSGGGMSNQPQHF. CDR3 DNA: TGTGCCAGCAGTGGGGGTGGCATGAGCAATCAGCCCCAGCATTTT.

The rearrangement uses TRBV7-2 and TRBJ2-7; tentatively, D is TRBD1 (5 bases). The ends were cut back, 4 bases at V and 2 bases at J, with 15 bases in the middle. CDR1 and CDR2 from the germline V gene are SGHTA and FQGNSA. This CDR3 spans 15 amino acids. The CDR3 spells CASSSTEGKTYEQYF. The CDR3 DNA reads TGTGCCAGCAGCTCGACAGAAGGAAAGACCTACGAGCAGTACTTC.

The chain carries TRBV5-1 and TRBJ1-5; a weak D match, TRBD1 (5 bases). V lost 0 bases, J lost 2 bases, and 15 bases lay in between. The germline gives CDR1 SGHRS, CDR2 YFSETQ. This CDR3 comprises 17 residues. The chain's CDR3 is CASSLDFRREGNQPQHF. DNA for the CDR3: TGCGCCAGCAGCTTGGATTTTCGCAGGGAGGGCAATCAGCCCCAGCATTTT.

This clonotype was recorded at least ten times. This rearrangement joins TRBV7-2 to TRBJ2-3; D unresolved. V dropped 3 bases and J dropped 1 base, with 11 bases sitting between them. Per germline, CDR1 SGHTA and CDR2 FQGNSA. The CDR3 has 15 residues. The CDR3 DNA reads TGTGCCAGCAGCTTTGGTGATGCACGCACAGATACGCAGTATTTT. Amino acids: CASSFGDARTDTQYF.

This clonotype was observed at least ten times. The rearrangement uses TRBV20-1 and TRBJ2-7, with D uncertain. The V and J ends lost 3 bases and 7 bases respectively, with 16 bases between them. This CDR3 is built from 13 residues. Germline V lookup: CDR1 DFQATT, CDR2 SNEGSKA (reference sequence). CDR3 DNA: TGCAGTGCTAGGGACCCAACGAATTGGGAGCAGTACTTC. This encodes CSARDPTNWEQYF.

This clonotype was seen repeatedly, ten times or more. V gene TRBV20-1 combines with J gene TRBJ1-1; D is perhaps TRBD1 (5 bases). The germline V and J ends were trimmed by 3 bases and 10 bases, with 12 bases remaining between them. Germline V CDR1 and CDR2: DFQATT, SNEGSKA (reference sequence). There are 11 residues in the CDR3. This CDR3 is CSASYRDLAFF. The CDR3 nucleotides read TGCAGTGCTAGTTACCGGGACTTAGCTTTCTTT.

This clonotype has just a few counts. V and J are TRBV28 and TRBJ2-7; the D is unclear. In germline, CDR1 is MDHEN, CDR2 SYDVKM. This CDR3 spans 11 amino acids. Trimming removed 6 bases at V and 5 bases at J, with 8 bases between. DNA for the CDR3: TGTGCCAGCAGGTCTGGCCACGAGCAGTACTTC. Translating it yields CASRSGHEQYF.

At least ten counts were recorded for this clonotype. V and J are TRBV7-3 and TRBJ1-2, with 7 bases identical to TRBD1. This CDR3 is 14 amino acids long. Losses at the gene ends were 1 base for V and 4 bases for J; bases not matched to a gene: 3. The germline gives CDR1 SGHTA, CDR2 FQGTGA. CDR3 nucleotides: TGTGCCAGCAGCTTAATAGCAGGGGGCTATGGCTACACCTTC. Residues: CASSLIAGGYGYTF.

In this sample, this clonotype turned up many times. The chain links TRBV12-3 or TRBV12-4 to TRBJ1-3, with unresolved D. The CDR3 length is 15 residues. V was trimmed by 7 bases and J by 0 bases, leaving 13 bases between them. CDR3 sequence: CASTLEASSGNTIYF. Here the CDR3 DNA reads TGTGCCAGCACCCTAGAGGCGAGCTCTGGAAACACCATATATTTT.

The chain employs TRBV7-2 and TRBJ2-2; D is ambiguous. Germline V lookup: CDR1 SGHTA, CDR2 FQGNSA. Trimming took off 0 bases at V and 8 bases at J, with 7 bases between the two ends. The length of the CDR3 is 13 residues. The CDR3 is CASSLAAPGELFF. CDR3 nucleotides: TGTGCCAGCAGCTTAGCGGCGCCTGGGGAGCTGTTTTTT.

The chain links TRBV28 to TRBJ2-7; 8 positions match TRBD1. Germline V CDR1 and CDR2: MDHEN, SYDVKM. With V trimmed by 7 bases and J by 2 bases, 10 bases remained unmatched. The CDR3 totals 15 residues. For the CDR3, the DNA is TGTGCCAGCACCGAGTCCGGGACAGGTACCTACGAGCAGTACTTC. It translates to CASTESGTGTYEQYF.

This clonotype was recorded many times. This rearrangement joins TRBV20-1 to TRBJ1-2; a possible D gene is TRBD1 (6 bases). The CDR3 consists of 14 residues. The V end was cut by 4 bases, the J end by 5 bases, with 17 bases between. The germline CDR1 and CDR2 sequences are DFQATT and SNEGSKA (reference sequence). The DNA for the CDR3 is TGCAGTGCTACCCCTGGGGGGGGCTCGTATGGCTACACCTTC. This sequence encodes CSATPGGGSYGYTF.

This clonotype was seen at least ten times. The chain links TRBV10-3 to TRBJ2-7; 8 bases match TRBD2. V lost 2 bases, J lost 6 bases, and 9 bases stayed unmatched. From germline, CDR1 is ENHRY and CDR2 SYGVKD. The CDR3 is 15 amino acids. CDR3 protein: CAISEGGTSSAEQYF. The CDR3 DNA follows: TGTGCCATCAGTGAGGGGGGGACTAGTTCTGCCGAGCAGTACTTC.

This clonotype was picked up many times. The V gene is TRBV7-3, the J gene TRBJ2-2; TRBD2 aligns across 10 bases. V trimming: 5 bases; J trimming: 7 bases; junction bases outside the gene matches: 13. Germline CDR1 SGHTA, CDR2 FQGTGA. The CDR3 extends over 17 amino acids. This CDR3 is CASSQPPGTSADGELFF. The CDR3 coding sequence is TGTGCCAGCAGCCAACCACCCGGGACTAGCGCTGACGGGGAGCTGTTTTTT.

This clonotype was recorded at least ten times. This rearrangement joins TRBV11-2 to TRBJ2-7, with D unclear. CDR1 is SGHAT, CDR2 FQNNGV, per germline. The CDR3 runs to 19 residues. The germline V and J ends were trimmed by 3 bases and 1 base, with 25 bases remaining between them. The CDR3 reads CASSFLMAASRHGSYEQYF. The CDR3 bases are TGTGCCAGCAGCTTTCTGATGGCAGCTAGTCGTCATGGGTCCTACGAGCAGTACTTC. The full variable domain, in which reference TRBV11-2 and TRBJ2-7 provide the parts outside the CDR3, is EAGVAQSPRYKIIEKRQSVAFWCNPISGHATLYWYQQILGQGPKLLIQFQNNGVVDDSQLPKDRFSAERLKGVDSTLKIQPAKLEDSAVYLCASSFLMAASRHGSYEQYFGPGTRLTVT.

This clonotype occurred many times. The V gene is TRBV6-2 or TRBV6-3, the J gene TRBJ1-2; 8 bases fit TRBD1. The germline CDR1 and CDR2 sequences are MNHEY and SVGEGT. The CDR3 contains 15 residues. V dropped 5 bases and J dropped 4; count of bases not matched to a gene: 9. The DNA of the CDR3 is TGTGCCAGCAGTGGGCAAGGACAGGGAGCCTATGGCTACACCTTC. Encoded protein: CASSGQGQGAYGYTF.

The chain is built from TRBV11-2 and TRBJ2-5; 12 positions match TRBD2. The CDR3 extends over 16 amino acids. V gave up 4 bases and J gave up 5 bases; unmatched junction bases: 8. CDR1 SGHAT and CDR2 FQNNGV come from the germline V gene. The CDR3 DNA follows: TGTGCCAGCAGCTACTCCAGCCTAGCGGGAGGGGAGACCCAGTACTTC. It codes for CASSYSSLAGGETQYF.

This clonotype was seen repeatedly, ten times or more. The CDR3 sequence is CSVVLAIQETQYF. The CDR3 nucleotides read TGCAGCGTCGTACTAGCGATCCAAGAGACCCAGTACTTC. The genes are TRBV29-1 and TRBJ2-5, with 7 bases fitting TRBD2. Germline trimming cut 6 bases from V and 1 base from J; bases unmatched to any gene: 5. Germline lookup yields CDR1 SQVTM and CDR2 ANQGSEA. The CDR3 covers 13 residues.

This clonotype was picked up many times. Here the CDR3 reads CASSYSGFYEQYF. CDR3 coding DNA: TGTGCCAGCAGTTACTCCGGGTTCTACGAGCAGTACTTC. This rearrangement joins TRBV6-5 to TRBJ2-7; D call uncertain. This CDR3 has 13 residues. Germline loops: CDR1 MNHEY, CDR2 SVGAGI. The V gene lost 0 bases and the J gene lost 3 bases, with 6 bases spanning the gap.

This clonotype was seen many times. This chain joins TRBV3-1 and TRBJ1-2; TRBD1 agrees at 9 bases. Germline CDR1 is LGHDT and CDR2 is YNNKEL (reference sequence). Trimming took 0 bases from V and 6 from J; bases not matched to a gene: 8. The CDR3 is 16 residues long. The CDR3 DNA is TGTGCCAGCAGCCAAGAAGGCGACAGGGGGTGGGATGGCTACACCTTC. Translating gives CASSQEGDRGWDGYTF.